This T cell receptor (beta chain) appears in the sequencing data of a study of T cell changes during pregnancy in multiple sclerosis. Clones were sequenced by immunoSEQ multiplex PCR, and TCRdb holds only the in-frame ones, with some missing. In the table there are around 70,000 clones, roughly 92% of which are singletons. The CDR3 is 14 amino acids. Per the germline V gene, CDR1 is SQVTM and CDR2 is ANQGSEA. With V trimmed by 5 bases and J by 0 bases, 2 bases remained unmatched. The TCR originated in a female donor with multiple sclerosis, enrolled in a pregnancy study. The V and J genes are TRBV29-1 and TRBJ2-1, with TRBD2 identical over 9 bases. Sequences were derived from peripheral blood, sampled in the second trimester of pregnancy. CDR3 protein: CSVKGLASYNEQFF. The CDR3, as DNA: TGCAGCGTTAAGGGACTAGCCTCCTACAATGAGCAGTTCTTC.